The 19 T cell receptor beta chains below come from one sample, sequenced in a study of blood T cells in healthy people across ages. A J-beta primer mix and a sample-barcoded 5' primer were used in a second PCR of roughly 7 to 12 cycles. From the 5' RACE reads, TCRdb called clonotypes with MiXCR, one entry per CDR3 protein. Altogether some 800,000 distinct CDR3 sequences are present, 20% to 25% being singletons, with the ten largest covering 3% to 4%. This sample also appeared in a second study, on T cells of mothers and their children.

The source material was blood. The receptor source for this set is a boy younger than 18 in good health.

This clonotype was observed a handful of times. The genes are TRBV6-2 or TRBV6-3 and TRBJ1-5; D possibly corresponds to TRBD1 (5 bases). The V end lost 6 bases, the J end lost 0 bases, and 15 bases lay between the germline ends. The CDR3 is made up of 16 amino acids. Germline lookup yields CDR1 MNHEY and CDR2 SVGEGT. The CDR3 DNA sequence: TGTGCCAGCAGAAGCCGGACAAGTTATAGCAATCAGCCCCAGCATTTT. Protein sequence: CASRSRTSYSNQPQHF.

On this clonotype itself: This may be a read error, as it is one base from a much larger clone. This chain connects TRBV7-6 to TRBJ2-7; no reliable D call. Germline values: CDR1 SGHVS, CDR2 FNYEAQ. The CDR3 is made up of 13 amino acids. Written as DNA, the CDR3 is TGTACCAGCAGCCCCGGACCCAACTACGAGCAGTACTTC. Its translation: CTSSPGPNYEQYF.

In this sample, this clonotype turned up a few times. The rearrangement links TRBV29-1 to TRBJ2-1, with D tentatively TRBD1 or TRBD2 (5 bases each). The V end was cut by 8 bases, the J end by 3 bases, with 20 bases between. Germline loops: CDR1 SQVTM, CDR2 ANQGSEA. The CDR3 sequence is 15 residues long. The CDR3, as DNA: TGCAGCACGGGGACGTCCAAGGGAAGCTACAATGAGCAGTTCTTC. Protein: CSTGTSKGSYNEQFF.

The CDR3 reads CSVDWQSGTEAFF. The CDR3 nucleotides read TGCAGCGTTGATTGGCAGTCGGGCACTGAAGCTTTCTTT. The chain employs TRBV29-1 and TRBJ1-1; D ambiguous. V was cut by 3 bases and J by 4 bases, with 12 bases left in between. The CDR3 runs to 13 residues. Germline loops: CDR1 SQVTM, CDR2 ANQGSEA. Full variable domain (remainder filled in from reference TRBV29-1 and TRBJ1-1): SAVISQKPSRDICQRGTSLTIQCQVDSQVTMMFWYRQQPGQSLTLIATANQGSEATYESGFVIDKFPISRPNLTFSTLTVSNMSPEDSSIYLCSVDWQSGTEAFFGQGTRLTVV.

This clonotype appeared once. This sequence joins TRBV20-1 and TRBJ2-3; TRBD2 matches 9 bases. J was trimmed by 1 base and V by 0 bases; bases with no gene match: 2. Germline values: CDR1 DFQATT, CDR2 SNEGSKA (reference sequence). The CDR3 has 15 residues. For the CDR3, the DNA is TGCAGTGCTAGAGAGCTAGCGGGGCGCACAGATACGCAGTATTTT. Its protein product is CSARELAGRTDTQYF.

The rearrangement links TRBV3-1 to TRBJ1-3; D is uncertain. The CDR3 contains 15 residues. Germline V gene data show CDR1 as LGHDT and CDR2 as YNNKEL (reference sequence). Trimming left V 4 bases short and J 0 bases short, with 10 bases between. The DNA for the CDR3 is TGTGCCAGCAGCCGGACGGGTTCCTCTGGAAACACCATATATTTT. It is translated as CASSRTGSSGNTIYF.

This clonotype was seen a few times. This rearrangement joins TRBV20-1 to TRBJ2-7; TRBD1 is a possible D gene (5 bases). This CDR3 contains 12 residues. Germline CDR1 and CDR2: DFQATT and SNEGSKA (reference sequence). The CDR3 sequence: CAGQGSAYEQYF. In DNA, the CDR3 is TGCGCCGGGCAGGGTAGTGCGTACGAGCAGTACTTC.

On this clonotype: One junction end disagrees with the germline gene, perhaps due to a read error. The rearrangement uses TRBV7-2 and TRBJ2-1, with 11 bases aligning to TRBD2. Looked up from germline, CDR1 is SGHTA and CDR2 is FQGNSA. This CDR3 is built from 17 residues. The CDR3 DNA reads TGTGCCAGCAGCTTAGTTAGCGGGAGGGGGCGATTATATGAGCGGTTCTTC. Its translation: CASSLVSGRGRLYERFF.

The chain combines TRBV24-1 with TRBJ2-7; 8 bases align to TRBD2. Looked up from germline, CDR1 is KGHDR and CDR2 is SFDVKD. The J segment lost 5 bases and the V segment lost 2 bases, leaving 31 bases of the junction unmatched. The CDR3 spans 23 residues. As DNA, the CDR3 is TGTGCCACCAGTGATTGGGGCCTGATTTGCATTTTGGAAACCCGCGGGAGGCGGGACGAGCAGTACTTC. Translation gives CATSDWGLICILETRGRRDEQYF.

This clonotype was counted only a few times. This chain's CDR3 is CASSTRYQETQYF. The CDR3 DNA follows: TGTGCCAGCAGTACAAGGTACCAAGAGACCCAGTACTTC. The chain carries TRBV28 and TRBJ2-5; D uncertain. This CDR3 region has 13 residues. Trimming took 5 bases from V and 0 from J, leaving 7 bases between them. Germline-derived CDR1 and CDR2 are MDHEN and SYDVKM.

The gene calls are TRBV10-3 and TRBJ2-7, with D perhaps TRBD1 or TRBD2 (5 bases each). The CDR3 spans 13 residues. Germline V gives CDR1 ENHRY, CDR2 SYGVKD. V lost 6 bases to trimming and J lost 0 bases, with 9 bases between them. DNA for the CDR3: TGTGCCATCAGGGCAGGGAGCTCCTACGAGCAGTACTTC. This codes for CAIRAGSSYEQYF.

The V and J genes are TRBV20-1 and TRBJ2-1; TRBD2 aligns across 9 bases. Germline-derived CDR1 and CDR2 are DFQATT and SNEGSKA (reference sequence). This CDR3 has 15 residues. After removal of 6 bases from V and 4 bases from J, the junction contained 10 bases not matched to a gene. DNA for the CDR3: TGCAGTGCCTTAAAACTAGCGGGCTCATACAATGAGCAGTTCTTC. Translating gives CSALKLAGSYNEQFF.

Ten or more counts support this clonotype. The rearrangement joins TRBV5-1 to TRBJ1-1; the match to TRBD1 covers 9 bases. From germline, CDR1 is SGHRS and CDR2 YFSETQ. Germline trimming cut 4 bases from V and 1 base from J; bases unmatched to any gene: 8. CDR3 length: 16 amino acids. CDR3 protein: CASSRIGTGQNTEAFF. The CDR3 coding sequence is TGCGCCAGCAGCCGGATCGGGACAGGGCAGAACACTGAAGCTTTCTTT.

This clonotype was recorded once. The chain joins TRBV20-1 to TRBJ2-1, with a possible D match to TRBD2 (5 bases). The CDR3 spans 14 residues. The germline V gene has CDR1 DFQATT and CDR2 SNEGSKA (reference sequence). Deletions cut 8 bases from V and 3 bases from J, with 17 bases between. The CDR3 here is CSPRGGSYYNEQFF. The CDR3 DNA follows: TGCAGTCCCCGCGGAGGTTCCTACTACAATGAGCAGTTCTTC.

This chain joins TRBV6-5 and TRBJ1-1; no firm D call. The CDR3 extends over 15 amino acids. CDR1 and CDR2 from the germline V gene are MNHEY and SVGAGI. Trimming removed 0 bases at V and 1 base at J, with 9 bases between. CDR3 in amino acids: CASSYSRAGNTEAFF. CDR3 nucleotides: TGTGCCAGCAGTTACTCCCGGGCGGGGAACACTGAAGCTTTCTTT.

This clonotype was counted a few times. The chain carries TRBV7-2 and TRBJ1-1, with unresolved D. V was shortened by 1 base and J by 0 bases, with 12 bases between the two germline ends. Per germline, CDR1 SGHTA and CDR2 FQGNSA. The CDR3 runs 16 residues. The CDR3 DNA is TGTGCCAGCAGCTTAGTAGGTGGAGGTATGAACACTGAAGCTTTCTTT. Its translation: CASSLVGGGMNTEAFF. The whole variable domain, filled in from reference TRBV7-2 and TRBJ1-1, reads GAGVSQSPSNKVTEKGKDVELRCDPISGHTALYWYRQSLGQGLEFLIYFQGNSAPDKSGLPSDRFSAERTGGSVSTLTIQRTQQEDSAVYLCASSLVGGGMNTEAFFGQGTRLTVV.

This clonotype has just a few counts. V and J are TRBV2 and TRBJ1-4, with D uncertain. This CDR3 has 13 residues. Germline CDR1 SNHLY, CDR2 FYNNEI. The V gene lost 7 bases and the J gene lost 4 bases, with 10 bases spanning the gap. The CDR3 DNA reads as TGTGCCAGCATCCGGGATTATAATGAAAAACTGTTTTTT. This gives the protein CASIRDYNEKLFF.

CDR3 protein: CASSQEGHYSYEQYF. The CDR3 DNA reads as TGCGCCAGCAGCCAAGAGGGCCATTACTCCTACGAGCAGTACTTC. The chain couples TRBV4-1 to TRBJ2-7; the D is unclear. The germline V gene encodes CDR1 MGHRA and CDR2 YSYEKL. This CDR3 spans 15 amino acids. V was cut by 0 bases and J by 0 bases, with 9 bases left in between.

The CDR3 nucleotides read TGCGCCAGCAGCTTGTACCAGGGCGCAGATACGCAGTATTTT. Amino acids: CASSLYQGADTQYF. The chain combines TRBV5-1 with TRBJ2-3, with D perhaps TRBD1 (5 bases). The CDR3 spans 14 residues. V was clipped by 1 base and J by 4 bases, with 10 bases between them. Per germline, CDR1 SGHRS and CDR2 YFSETQ.